Sequencing of this T cell receptor (beta chain) was carried out in a study of shared clonotypes between healthy human individuals. General study points: Between a few donors, naive CD4 clonotypes were shared at a level of about 5%.

Repertoires were generated with immunoSEQ multiplex PCR, while TCRdb's copy carries only in-frame clones and drops some. Here the sample spans roughly 2 million clones, roughly 95% being singletons. Regarding this clone: What it recognizes is unknown.

This CDR3 has 15 amino acids. Germline-derived CDR1 and CDR2 are MNHEY and SMNVEV (reference sequence). V lost 4 bases and J lost 6; bases outside the gene matches: 5. The clonotype originates from a man between 18 and 35 years old in good health. The chain carries TRBV27 and TRBJ1-6; 8 bases map to TRBD1. The sequenced material came from naive CD4+ T cells sorted from blood. Subset noted: CD45RA+ positively selected. For the CDR3, the DNA is TGTGCCAGCAGTTACGGACAGGGTACTAATTCACCCCTCCACTTT. It yields the protein CASSYGQGTNSPLHF.